These 3 T cell receptor beta chains were all obtained from the same sample, sequenced in a study of cytomegalovirus exposure and HLA in healthy donors. Researchers ran the PCR with 60 Vbeta and 13 Jbeta primers. Produced via immunoSEQ multiplex PCR; TCRdb's table is partial and in-frame only. This sample yields about 130,000 clones, of which approximately 78% are seen a single time; almost 6% belongs to the top ten. Sequenced: PBMCs. These receptors were collected from a woman aged 35 to 49 in good health and CMV-seropositive.

J is TRBJ2-1 and V is TRBV19, with 9 bases identical to TRBD2. This CDR3 spans 15 amino acids. With V trimmed by 2 bases and J by 5 bases, 4 bases remained unmatched. The germline V gene encodes CDR1 LNHDA and CDR2 SQIVND (reference sequence). This chain's CDR3 is CASSIIQREDNEQFF. CDR3 nucleotides: TGTGCCAGTAGTATAATCCAGCGGGAGGACAATGAGCAGTTCTTC.

This chain joins TRBV6-6 and TRBJ2-1, with TRBD2 matching over 9 bases. This CDR3 region has 15 residues. V shed 5 bases, J shed 4 bases, and the junction held 6 bases outside the gene matches. Germline CDR1 and CDR2: MNHNY and SVGAGI (reference sequence). CDR3 sequence: CASSGAGGWYNEQFF. The CDR3 region has the DNA TGTGCCAGCAGTGGGGCGGGAGGGTGGTACAATGAGCAGTTCTTC.

The chain carries TRBV4-1 and TRBJ2-7, with a weak D call TRBD1 (5 bases). Germline-derived CDR1 and CDR2 are MGHRA and YSYEKL. V was cut by 2 bases and J by 2 bases, with 16 bases left in between. The CDR3 totals 16 residues. CDR3 sequence reads: CASSQMSDIPTYEQYF. CDR3 DNA sequence: TGCGCCAGCAGCCAAATGTCGGACATACCAACCTACGAGCAGTACTTC.